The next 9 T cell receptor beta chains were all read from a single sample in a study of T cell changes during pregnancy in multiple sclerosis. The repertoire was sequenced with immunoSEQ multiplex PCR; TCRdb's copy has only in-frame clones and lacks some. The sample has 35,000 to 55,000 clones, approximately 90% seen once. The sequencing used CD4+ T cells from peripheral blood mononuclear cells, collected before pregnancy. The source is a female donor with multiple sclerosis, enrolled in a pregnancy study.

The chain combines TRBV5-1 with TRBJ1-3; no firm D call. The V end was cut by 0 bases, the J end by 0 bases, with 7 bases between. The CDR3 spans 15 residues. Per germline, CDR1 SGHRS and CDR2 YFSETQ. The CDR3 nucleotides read TGCGCCAGCAGCTTGGGAGCTCTCTCTGGAAACACCATATATTTT. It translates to CASSLGALSGNTIYF.

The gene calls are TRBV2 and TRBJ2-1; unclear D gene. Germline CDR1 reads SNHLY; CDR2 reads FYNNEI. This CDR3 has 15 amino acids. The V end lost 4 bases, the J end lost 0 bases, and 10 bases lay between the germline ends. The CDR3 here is CASSAVESSYNEQFF. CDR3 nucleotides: TGTGCCAGCAGTGCCGTGGAGAGCTCCTACAATGAGCAGTTCTTC. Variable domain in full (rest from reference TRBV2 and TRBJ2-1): EPEVTQTPSHQVTQMGQEVILRCVPISNHLYFYWYRQILGQKVEFLVSFYNNEISEKSEIFDDQFSVERPDGSNFTLKIRSTKLEDSAMYFCASSAVESSYNEQFFGPGTRLTVL.

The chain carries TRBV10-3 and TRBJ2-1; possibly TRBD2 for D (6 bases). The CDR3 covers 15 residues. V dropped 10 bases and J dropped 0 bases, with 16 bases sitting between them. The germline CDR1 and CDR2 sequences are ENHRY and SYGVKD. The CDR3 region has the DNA TGTGCCACCCAGGGACTGAAGAGCTCCTACAATGAGCAGTTCTTC. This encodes CATQGLKSSYNEQFF.

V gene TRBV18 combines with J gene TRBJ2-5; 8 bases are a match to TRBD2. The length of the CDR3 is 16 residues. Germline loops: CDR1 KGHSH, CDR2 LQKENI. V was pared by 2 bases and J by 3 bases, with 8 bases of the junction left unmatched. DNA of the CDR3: TGTGCCAGCTCACCAATCTACCCCGGGAGGGAAGAGACCCAGTACTTC. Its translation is CASSPIYPGREETQYF.

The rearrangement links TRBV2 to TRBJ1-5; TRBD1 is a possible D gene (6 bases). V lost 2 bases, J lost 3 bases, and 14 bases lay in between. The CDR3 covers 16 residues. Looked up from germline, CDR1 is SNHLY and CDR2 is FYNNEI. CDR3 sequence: CASSENRDRVNQPQHF. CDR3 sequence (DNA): TGTGCCAGCAGTGAAAACAGGGATAGGGTCAATCAGCCCCAGCATTTT.

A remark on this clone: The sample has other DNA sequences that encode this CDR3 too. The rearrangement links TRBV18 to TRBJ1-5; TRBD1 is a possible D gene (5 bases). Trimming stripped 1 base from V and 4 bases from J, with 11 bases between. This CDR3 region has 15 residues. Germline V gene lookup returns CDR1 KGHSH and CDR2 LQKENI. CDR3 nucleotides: TGTGCCAGCTCACCACTGCAGGGCTCAAATCAGCCCCAGCATTTT. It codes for CASSPLQGSNQPQHF.

This chain's CDR3 is CASSLTGMNTEAFF. The CDR3 DNA follows: TGTGCCAGCAGTTTAACGGGGATGAACACTGAAGCTTTCTTT. This chain connects TRBV6-6 to TRBJ1-1, with D unclear. Germline CDR1 is MNHNY and CDR2 is SVGAGI (reference sequence). The CDR3 extends over 14 amino acids. Trimming left V 4 bases short and J 0 bases short, with 9 bases between.

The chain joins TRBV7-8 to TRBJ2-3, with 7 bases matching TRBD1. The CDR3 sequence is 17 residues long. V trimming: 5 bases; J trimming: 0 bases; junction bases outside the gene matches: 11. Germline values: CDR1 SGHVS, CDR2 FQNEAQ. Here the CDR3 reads CASSIRGQVWSTDTQYF. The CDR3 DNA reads TGTGCCAGCAGCATTCGCGGACAGGTTTGGAGCACAGATACGCAGTATTTT.

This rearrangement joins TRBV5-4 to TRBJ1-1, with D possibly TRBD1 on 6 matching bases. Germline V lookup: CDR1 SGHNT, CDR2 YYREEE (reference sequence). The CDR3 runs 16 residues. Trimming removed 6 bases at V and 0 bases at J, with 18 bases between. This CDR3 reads CASTRGQTSMNTEAFF. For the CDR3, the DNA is TGTGCCAGCACCCGAGGACAGACTTCTATGAACACTGAAGCTTTCTTT.